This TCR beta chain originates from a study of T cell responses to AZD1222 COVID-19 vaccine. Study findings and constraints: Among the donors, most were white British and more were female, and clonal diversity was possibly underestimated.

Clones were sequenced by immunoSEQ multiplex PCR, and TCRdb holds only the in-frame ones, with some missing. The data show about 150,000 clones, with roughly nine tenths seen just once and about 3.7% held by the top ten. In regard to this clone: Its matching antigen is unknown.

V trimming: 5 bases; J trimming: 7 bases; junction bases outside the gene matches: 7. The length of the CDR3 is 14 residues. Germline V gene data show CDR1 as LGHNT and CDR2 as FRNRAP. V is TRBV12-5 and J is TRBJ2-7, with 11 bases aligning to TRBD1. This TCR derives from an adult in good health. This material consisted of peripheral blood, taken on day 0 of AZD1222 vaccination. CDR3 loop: CASGPGQGAGEQYF. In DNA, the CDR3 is TGTGCTAGTGGTCCCGGACAGGGGGCAGGGGAGCAGTACTTC.